These T cell receptor beta chains were read from a single sample in a study of blood T cell repertoires in COVID-19. Some clones are missing from TCRdb's copy, which holds only in-frame ones; the method was immunoSEQ multiplex PCR. Among 200,000 to 250,000 clones, 65% to 90% were seen once, and the ten largest hold about 2.4%. Sequencing was performed on peripheral blood. These receptors came from a woman in her sixties or seventies with COVID-19, enrolled during active disease. Each CDR3 is given with its conserved first and last residue. D genes are given only for firm matches. Clone size appears in some rows only: once, few, many, or a class for an expanded clone.

V	length	D	size	J	CDR3	DNA
TRBV11-3	15	-	once	TRBJ1-1	CASSLDRGRGTEAFF	TGTGCCAGCAGCTTAGATCGGGGTCGAGGGACTGAAGCTTTCTTT
TRBV18	15	TRBD1	-	TRBJ2-7	CASSPRDRGTYEQYF	TGTGCCAGCTCCCCCCGGGACAGGGGAACTTACGAGCAGTACTTC
TRBV5-4	16	TRBD2	-	TRBJ2-5	CASSFRSGNNQETQYF	TGTGCCAGCAGCTTCCGTAGCGGGAACAACCAAGAGACCCAGTACTTC
TRBV27	17	TRBD1	few	TRBJ1-3	CASYFPGQGISGNTIYF	TGTGCCAGCTACTTCCCGGGACAGGGTATCTCTGGAAACACCATATATTTT
TRBV7-3	14	-	-	TRBJ1-6	CASSRGDPASPLHF	TGTGCCAGCAGCCGCGGGGACCCTGCCTCACCCCTCCACTTT
TRBV3-1/TRBV3-2	14	-	once	TRBJ1-1	CASSHRDTRTEAFF	TGTGCCAGCAGCCACCGGGACACCCGAACTGAAGCTTTCTTT
TRBV19	14	TRBD1	-	TRBJ2-7	CASSTGQGPYEQYF	TGTGCCAGTAGTACGGGACAGGGACCCTACGAGCAGTACTTC
TRBV2	15	-	-	TRBJ2-6	CASVGEATGANVLTF	TGTGCCAGCGTGGGGGAGGCTACTGGGGCCAACGTCCTGACTTTC
TRBV29-1	13	-	-	TRBJ1-1	CSVVRQENTEAFF	TGCAGCGTTGTACGGCAGGAGAACACTGAAGCTTTCTTT
TRBV11-1	14	TRBD2	-	TRBJ2-3	CASSFNAGGDTQYF	TGTGCCAGCAGCTTCAATGCGGGAGGAGATACGCAGTATTTT
TRBV11-2	16	-	-	TRBJ1-1	CASSFRGGGGNTEAFF	TGTGCCAGCAGCTTCCGGGGAGGGGGAGGGAACACTGAAGCTTTCTTT
TRBV19	14	TRBD1	-	TRBJ1-5	CASKTGTGNQPQHF	TGTGCCAGCAAAACCGGGACAGGAAATCAGCCCCAGCATTTT
TRBV20-1	11	-	-	TRBJ2-1	CSAPSGQKQFF	TGCAGTGCCCCCAGCGGGCAAAAGCAGTTCTTC
TRBV27	13	-	-	TRBJ1-6	CASGKWEGSPLHF	TGTGCCAGCGGCAAATGGGAGGGATCACCCCTCCACTTT
TRBV7-9	17	TRBD1	-	TRBJ2-3	CASSLASWYRGTDTQYF	TGTGCCAGCAGCTTAGCGAGTTGGTACAGGGGAACAGATACGCAGTATTTT
TRBV6-2/TRBV6-3	17	TRBD2	-	TRBJ2-1	CASSYSETSGSWNEQFF	TGTGCCAGCAGTTACTCGGAGACTAGCGGGAGTTGGAATGAGCAGTTCTTC
TRBV6-5	15	-	once	TRBJ1-1	CASSYSREHNTEAFF	TGTGCCAGCAGTTACTCACGAGAGCATAACACTGAAGCTTTCTTT
TRBV29-1	13	TRBD1	-	TRBJ1-1	CSGGQTHGTEAFF	TGCAGCGGGGGACAGACCCATGGCACTGAAGCTTTCTTT
TRBV6-5	14	-	-	TRBJ1-1	CASSYREGDTEAFF	TGTGCCAGCAGTTACCGGGAGGGGGACACTGAAGCTTTCTTT
TRBV5-5	12	-	-	TRBJ2-7	CASSLAGWEQYF	TGTGCCAGCAGCTTGGCCGGGTGGGAGCAGTACTTC
TRBV11-3	12	-	-	TRBJ1-4	CASSRDRSWMFF	TGTGCCAGCAGCCGCGACAGGTCTTGGATGTTTTTT
TRBV6-5	16	-	-	TRBJ1-2	CASSYARGSMHYGYTF	TGTGCCAGCAGTTACGCTAGGGGTTCGATGCACTATGGCTACACCTTC
TRBV19	16	-	-	TRBJ1-1	CASSPSGGAGNTEAFF	TGTGCCAGTAGTCCAAGCGGGGGGGCAGGAAACACTGAAGCTTTCTTT
TRBV15	15	-	-	TRBJ1-1	CATSTVRSRGTEAFF	TGTGCCACCAGCACAGTCAGATCCCGGGGCACTGAAGCTTTCTTT
TRBV11-3	14	-	once	TRBJ1-1	CASSLARVEDEAFF	TGTGCCAGCAGCTTGGCCCGGGTGGAAGATGAAGCTTTCTTT
TRBV7-2	17	-	-	TRBJ1-1	CASSFFGPSLRNTEAFF	TGTGCCAGCAGCTTCTTTGGTCCATCGCTAAGGAACACTGAAGCTTTCTTT
TRBV29-1	15	-	-	TRBJ1-1	CSVEGRGGGNTEAFF	TGCAGCGTTGAAGGGAGGGGAGGAGGGAACACTGAAGCTTTCTTT
TRBV18	16	-	-	TRBJ2-2	CASSARGLSNTGELFF	TGTGCCAGCTCCGCTAGGGGACTGTCTAACACCGGGGAGCTGTTTTTT
TRBV29-1	14	TRBD1	-	TRBJ1-2	CSVEGQGLGNGYTF	TGCAGCGTCGAGGGACAGGGGCTGGGGAATGGCTACACCTTC
TRBV7-9	16	TRBD1	-	TRBJ1-3	CASSRDRALAGNTIYF	TGTGCCAGCAGCAGGGACAGGGCCCTAGCTGGAAACACCATATATTTT
TRBV19	16	TRBD1	-	TRBJ2-7	CASSIQGQPRFYEQYF	TGTGCCAGTAGTATCCAGGGACAGCCCCGCTTCTACGAGCAGTACTTC
TRBV3-1/TRBV3-2	14	TRBD1	-	TRBJ1-5	CASSQRTGVQPQHF	TGTGCCAGCAGCCAGAGAACAGGGGTTCAGCCCCAGCATTTT
TRBV11-3	14	-	-	TRBJ1-2	CASSLDLTDYGYTF	TGTGCCAGCAGCTTAGATCTAACAGACTATGGCTACACCTTC
TRBV4-1	14	-	-	TRBJ2-5	CASSVRELQETQYF	TGCGCCAGCAGCGTCCGGGAGCTCCAAGAGACCCAGTACTTC
TRBV5-8	16	-	-	TRBJ2-7	CASSLEGGGDSYEQYF	TGTGCCAGCAGCTTGGAAGGTGGAGGGGACTCCTACGAGCAGTACTTC
TRBV28	13	TRBD1	-	TRBJ1-1	CASSPNNRGEAFF	TGTGCCAGCAGTCCCAACAACAGGGGTGAAGCTTTCTTT
TRBV19	14	TRBD1	-	TRBJ1-2	CASSITGQTYGYTF	TGTGCCAGTAGTATAACGGGACAGACCTATGGCTACACCTTC
TRBV20-1	13	TRBD1	once	TRBJ2-7	CSASKGAVFEQYF	TGCAGTGCTAGTAAGGGGGCGGTCTTCGAGCAGTACTTC
TRBV19	17	TRBD1	-	TRBJ1-2	CASTPPDRGAHIGGYTF	TGTGCCAGTACCCCCCCGGACAGGGGGGCCCATATCGGTGGCTACACCTTC
TRBV7-9	14	TRBD1	-	TRBJ1-1	CASSMNRGDTEAFF	TGTGCCAGCAGCATGAACAGGGGAGACACTGAAGCTTTCTTT
TRBV7-9	16	TRBD2	-	TRBJ2-5	CASSPERGGPGETQYF	TGTGCCAGCAGCCCCGAGCGGGGGGGCCCTGGGGAGACCCAGTACTTC
TRBV19	13	TRBD1	-	TRBJ1-6	CASTQGANSPLHF	TGTGCCAGTACCCAGGGGGCTAATTCACCCCTCCACTTT
TRBV7-2	16	-	once	TRBJ1-1	CASSPTRGQMNTEAFF	TGTGCCAGCAGCCCAACCCGGGGACAAATGAACACTGAAGCTTTCTTT
TRBV5-1	13	-	-	TRBJ1-2	CASSLGSGGGYTF	TGCGCCAGCAGCTTAGGTTCGGGAGGTGGCTACACCTTC
TRBV4-3	18	-	-	TRBJ1-5	CASSQEAAMGGGDQPQHF	TGCGCCAGCAGCCAAGAAGCGGCGATGGGGGGAGGAGATCAGCCCCAGCATTTT